This T cell receptor (beta chain) derives from a study of cytomegalovirus exposure and HLA in healthy donors (dated by TCRdb to the late 2010s). Regarding the research as a whole: According to a later analysis, the 120 validation repertoires were produced on the same platform as the 700 or so repertoires of the first cohort. The study aimed to test whether cataloging public T cell receptors could reveal signatures of past pathogen exposure. The study combined high-throughput TCR immunosequencing, statistical association of individual TCRs with disease status, and machine learning to predict cytomegalovirus infection status. Besides the first cohort of hundreds of subjects, a separate validation cohort made up of roughly 130 different subjects was used.

CDR1 is given as WNHNN and CDR2 as SYGVQD, both from the germline V gene (reference sequence). V and J are trimmed by 6 bases and 3 bases, and the gene matches miss 4 bases of the junction. Counted from cysteine to phenylalanine, this CDR3 has 13 amino acids. Just the 39-base CDR3 DNA is kept, in frame starting at base 1. What the authors observed across the whole study: The authors suggested that the approach could potentially be generalized to other disease states and immunological phenotypes. In the study, some 160 TCR beta chains were listed as associated with cytomegalovirus. The validation cohort had no HLA typing available for a later analysis, so co-occurrence within that cohort was assessed over all 130 or so repertoires. In a later analysis, TCRs clustered in the first cohort were found to also tend to co-occur in the 100 to 150 validation repertoires, with over 90% of cluster scores above 0. Across donors, most TCR sequences were observed very rarely, whereas some public TCRs were present in many individuals. The classifier was reported to diagnose cytomegalovirus status with high specificity and sensitivity in both the original and validation cohorts. A few of the identified cytomegalovirus-associated TCR beta chains were confirmed in vitro to be specific for cytomegalovirus antigens.

The receptor library was made with the immunoSEQ multiplex PCR assay. The source study handled its data this way. A statistical classification framework was built to diagnose cytomegalovirus status from the catalog of TCR beta chain sequences. TCRdb carries this immuneACCESS record with in-frame sequences only. Its versions omit some clonotypes, under half of them owing to an unresolved V gene in the studies checked, with the rest unexplained. V and J calls and clone size are given by that table; D and trimming were obtained from the DNA. Recorded for this sample are some 200,000 clones; 65% to 85% of them occurred a single time. The biggest ten clones account for about 3% of the sample. As to this clone: Its recognized antigen is unknown. Per-base qualities were not stored, and no clone one base away is much larger.

Donors formed part of the validation cohort, which comprised 120 subjects and was distinct from the first cohort of 550 to 850 subjects. The receptor was isolated from a woman younger than 30 in good health and CMV-seropositive. Recombination linked TRBV10-1 to TRBJ2-5, and 7 junctional nucleotides match TRBD1. Sequencing was done on a sample of PBMCs. CDR3 region: CASSRDSKETQYF. Here is the DNA: TGCGCCAGCAGCCGGGACAGTAAAGAGACCCAGTACTTC.